A single sample is the source of the 8 T cell receptor beta chains below, sequenced in a study of blood T cell repertoires in COVID-19 (TCRdb year 2020). Library preparation used the immunoSEQ multiplex PCR assay. Not all clones reach the TCRdb copy of this immuneACCESS table, which keeps in-frame sequences only. Checked studies attribute under half of the gap to unresolved V genes and leave the rest unexplained. The sample has roughly 180,000 clones on record, roughly nine tenths of them singletons. The top ten clones comprise 2.1% of the sample. The sequenced sample consisted of peripheral blood. The receptor set was obtained from a man between 65 and 85 years old with active or convalescent COVID-19.

The V call is TRBV5-5, the J call TRBJ2-5; tentatively, D is TRBD1 (6 bases). Germline V gene lookup returns CDR1 SGHKS and CDR2 YYEKEE (reference sequence). The CDR3 is made up of 13 amino acids. V was clipped by 4 bases and J by 2 bases, with 9 bases between them. The CDR3 DNA reads as TGTGCCAGCAGCGCCAGGGGTCAAGAGACCCAGTACTTC. Its protein is CASSARGQETQYF.

The J gene is TRBJ1-4, the V gene TRBV4-3; 8 nucleotides line up with TRBD1. The CDR3 is 17 residues long. V shed 4 bases, J shed 4 bases, and the junction held 11 bases outside the gene matches. CDR1 and CDR2 (germline): LGHNA, YSLEER. In nucleotides, the CDR3 is TGCGCCAGCAGCCGAGCCTCCAGGGGGCAGGGTAATGAAAAACTGTTTTTT. Its translation: CASSRASRGQGNEKLFF.

The chain couples TRBV27 to TRBJ2-3, with 10 bases fitting TRBD2. CDR3 length: 19 amino acids. The junction had 16 bases not matched to a gene; V was cut back by 5 bases and J by 2 bases. Germline V CDR1 and CDR2: MNHEY, SMNVEV (reference sequence). Here the CDR3 DNA reads TGTGCCAGCAGTCCTCCCCTCAAAGCGGGGGGGCCTACCACAGATACGCAGTATTTT. Its protein is CASSPPLKAGGPTTDTQYF.

The CDR3 DNA reads TGTGCCAGCTCAGCCAGGGGGCCTGGGGCCAACGTCCTGACTTTC. This sequence encodes CASSARGPGANVLTF. The chain joins TRBV18 to TRBJ2-6; TRBD1 agrees at 8 bases. The germline gives CDR1 KGHSH, CDR2 LQKENI. The CDR3 runs 15 residues. Losses at the gene ends were 5 bases for V and 2 bases for J; bases not matched to a gene: 2.

The chain links TRBV28 to TRBJ1-1; TRBD1 is a possible D gene (5 bases). The CDR3 extends over 14 amino acids. CDR1 and CDR2 from the germline V gene are MDHEN and SYDVKM. Trimming removed 3 bases from V and 7 bases from J, with 15 bases in between. The CDR3 coding sequence is TGTGCCAGCAGTTTTCCTGGGGGGAATATTGAAGCTTTCTTT. Translation: CASSFPGGNIEAFF.

Here the CDR3 DNA reads TGTGCCAGCAAAGGGGGTCTAGCCTACGAGCAGTACTTC. It is translated as CASKGGLAYEQYF. The chain links TRBV2 to TRBJ2-7, with D perhaps TRBD1 (6 bases). Trimming shortened V by 7 bases and J by 2 bases, and 12 bases separated the two germline ends. The CDR3 covers 13 residues. CDR1 and CDR2 (germline): SNHLY, FYNNEI.

J is TRBJ2-7 and V is TRBV14; TRBD2 agrees at 7 bases. The germline CDR1 and CDR2 sequences are SGHDN and FVKESK. This CDR3 comprises 13 residues. V lost 0 bases and J lost 8; bases outside the gene matches: 4. The CDR3 here is CASSQEGRGKQYF. CDR3 nucleotides: TGTGCCAGCAGCCAAGAAGGGCGGGGGAAGCAGTACTTC.

V gene TRBV6-2 or TRBV6-3 combines with J gene TRBJ2-4; the D gene is possibly TRBD2 (7 bases). The V end was cut by 1 base, the J end by 7 bases, with 23 bases between. Germline CDR1 MNHEY, CDR2 SVGEGT. This CDR3 is 18 amino acids long. CDR3 in amino acids: CASSYLGGGSSSGNIQYF. The CDR3 DNA reads TGTGCCAGCAGTTACTTGGGCGGGGGCTCGAGTTCTGGGAACATTCAGTACTTC.